This record concerns one T cell receptor (beta chain) sequence. Its antigen is not identified. CTLA-4 blockade with ipilimumab, together with focal radiation, was given to patients with chemo-refractory metastatic non-small-cell lung cancer. Trimming removed 10 bases from V and 0 bases from J; junction bases left unmatched: 8. The CDR3 is made up of 15 amino acids. Germline V lookup: CDR1 ENHRY, CDR2 SYGVKD. Clones were sequenced by immunoSEQ multiplex PCR, and TCRdb holds only the in-frame ones, with some missing. The sample has 55,000 to 80,000 clones; 60% to 80% are singletons. This entry is derived from a study of radiotherapy plus CTLA-4 blockade in lung cancer. Overall study context: Objective responses were seen in about a sixth of patients, disease control in more than 30%. Whole-study findings and limits: Clones derived from tumor TCRs expanded in blood after radiotherapy plus ipilimumab. Early clone dynamics of blood T cells, plus interferon-beta, reportedly predicted response best.

The V and J genes are TRBV10-3 and TRBJ2-2, with 7 bases matching TRBD1. This specimen consisted of peripheral blood, obtained from a patient treated with radiotherapy plus ipilimumab. The receptor was derived from a human donor with non-small cell lung cancer who had a complete response to radiotherapy plus ipilimumab. CDR3 in amino acids: CATYSGTANTGELFF. DNA for the CDR3: TGTGCCACCTATTCCGGGACAGCGAACACCGGGGAGCTGTTTTTT.